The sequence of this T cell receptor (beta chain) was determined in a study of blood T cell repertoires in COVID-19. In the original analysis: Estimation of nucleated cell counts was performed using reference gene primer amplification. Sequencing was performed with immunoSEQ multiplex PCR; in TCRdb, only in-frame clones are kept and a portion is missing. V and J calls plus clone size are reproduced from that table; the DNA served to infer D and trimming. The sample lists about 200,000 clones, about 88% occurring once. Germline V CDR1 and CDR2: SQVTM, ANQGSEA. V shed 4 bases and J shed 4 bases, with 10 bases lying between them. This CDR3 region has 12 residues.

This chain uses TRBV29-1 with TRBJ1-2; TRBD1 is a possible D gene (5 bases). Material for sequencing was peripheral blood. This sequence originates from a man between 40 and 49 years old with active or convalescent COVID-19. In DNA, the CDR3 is TGCAGCGTTGGGGGCGAACTCTATGGCTACACCTTC. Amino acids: CSVGGELYGYTF.